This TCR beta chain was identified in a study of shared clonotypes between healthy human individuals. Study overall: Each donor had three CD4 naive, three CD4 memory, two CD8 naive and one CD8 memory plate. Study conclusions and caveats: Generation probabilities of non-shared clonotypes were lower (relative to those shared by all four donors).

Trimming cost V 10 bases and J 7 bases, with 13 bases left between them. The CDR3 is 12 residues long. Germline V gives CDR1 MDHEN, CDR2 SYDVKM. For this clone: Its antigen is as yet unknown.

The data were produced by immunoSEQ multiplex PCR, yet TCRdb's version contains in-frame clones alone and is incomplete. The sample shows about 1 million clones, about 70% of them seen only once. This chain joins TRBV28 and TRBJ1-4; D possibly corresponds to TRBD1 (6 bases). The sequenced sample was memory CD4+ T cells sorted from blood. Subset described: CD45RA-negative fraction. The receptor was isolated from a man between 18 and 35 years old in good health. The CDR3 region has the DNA TGTGCCACCCAGGGGCCCCCTGAAAAACTGTTTTTT. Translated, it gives CATQGPPEKLFF.